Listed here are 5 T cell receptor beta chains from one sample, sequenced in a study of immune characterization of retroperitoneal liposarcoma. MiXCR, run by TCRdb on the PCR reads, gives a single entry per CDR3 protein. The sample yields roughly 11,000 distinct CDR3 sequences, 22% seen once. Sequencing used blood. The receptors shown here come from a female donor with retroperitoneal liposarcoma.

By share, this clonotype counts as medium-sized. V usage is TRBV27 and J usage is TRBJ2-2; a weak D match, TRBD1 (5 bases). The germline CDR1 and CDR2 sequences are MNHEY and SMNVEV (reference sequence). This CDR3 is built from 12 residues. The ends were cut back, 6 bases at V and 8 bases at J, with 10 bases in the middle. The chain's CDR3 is CASRDTSGELFF. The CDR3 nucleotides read TGTGCCAGCAGGGACACTTCTGGGGAGCTGTTTTTT.

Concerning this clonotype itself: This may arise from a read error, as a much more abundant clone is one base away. In nucleotides, the CDR3 is TGTGCCAGCACTACCGATCCCCGGACAGCTTACGAGCAGTTCTTC. Amino acids: CASTTDPRTAYEQFF. V usage is TRBV6-1 and J usage is TRBJ2-1; TRBD1 might be the D (6 bases). Trimming removed 7 bases from V and 10 bases from J, with 23 bases in between. The CDR3 spans 15 residues. Germline CDR1 is MNHNS and CDR2 is SASEGT.

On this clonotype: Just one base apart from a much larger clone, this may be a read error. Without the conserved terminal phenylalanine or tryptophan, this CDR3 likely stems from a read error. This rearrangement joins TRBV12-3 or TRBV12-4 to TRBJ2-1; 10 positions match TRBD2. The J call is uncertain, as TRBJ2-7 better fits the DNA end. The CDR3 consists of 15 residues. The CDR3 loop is CASSKGLAHSYEQYI. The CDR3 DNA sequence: TGTGCCAGCAGTAAGGGACTAGCGCATTCCTACGAGCAGTACATC.

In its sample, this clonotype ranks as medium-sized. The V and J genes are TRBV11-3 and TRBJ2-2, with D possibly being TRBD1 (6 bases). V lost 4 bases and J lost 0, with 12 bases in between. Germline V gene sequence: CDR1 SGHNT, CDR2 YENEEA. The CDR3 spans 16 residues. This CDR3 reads CASSSQTGSNTGELFF. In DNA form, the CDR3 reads TGTGCCAGCAGCTCTCAGACAGGATCGAACACCGGGGAGCTGTTTTTT.

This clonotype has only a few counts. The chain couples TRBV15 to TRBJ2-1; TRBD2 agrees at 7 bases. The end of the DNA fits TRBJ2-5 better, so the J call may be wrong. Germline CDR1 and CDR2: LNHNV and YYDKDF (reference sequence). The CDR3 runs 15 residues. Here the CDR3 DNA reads TGTGCCACCAGCAGAGGGGGGGGATCCCAAGAGACCCAGTACTTC. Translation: CATSRGGGSQETQYF.